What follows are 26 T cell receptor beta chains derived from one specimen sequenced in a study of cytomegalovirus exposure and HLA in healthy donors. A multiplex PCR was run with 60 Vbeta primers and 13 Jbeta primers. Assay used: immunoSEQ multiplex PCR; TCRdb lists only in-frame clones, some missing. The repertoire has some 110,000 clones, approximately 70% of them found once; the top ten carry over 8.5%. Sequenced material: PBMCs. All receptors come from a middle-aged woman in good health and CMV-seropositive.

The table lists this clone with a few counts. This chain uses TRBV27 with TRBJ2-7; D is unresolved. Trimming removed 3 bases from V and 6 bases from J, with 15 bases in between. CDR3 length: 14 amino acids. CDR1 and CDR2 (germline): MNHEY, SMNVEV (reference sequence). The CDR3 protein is CASSFRGYPAEQYF. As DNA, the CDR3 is TGTGCCAGCAGTTTTCGCGGATACCCGGCCGAGCAGTACTTC.

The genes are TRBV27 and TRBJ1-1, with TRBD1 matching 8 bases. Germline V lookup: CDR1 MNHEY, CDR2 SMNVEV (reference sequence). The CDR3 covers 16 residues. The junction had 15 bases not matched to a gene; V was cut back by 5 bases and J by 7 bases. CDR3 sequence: CASSLRQGTTTGEAFF. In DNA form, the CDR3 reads TGTGCCAGCAGTCTTCGACAGGGGACAACAACCGGTGAAGCTTTCTTT.

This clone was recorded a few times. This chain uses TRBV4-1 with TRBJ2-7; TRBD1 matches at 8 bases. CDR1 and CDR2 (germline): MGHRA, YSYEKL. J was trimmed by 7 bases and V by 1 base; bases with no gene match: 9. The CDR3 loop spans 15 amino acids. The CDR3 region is CASSQAGQGAREQYF. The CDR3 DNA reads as TGCGCCAGCAGCCAAGCTGGGCAGGGGGCGCGTGAGCAGTACTTC.

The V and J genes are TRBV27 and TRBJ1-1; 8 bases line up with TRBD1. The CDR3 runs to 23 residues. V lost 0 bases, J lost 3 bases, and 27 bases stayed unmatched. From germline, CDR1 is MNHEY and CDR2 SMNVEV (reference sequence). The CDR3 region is CASSLSFHGRTGSQGASYTEAFF. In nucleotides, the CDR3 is TGTGCCAGCAGTTTATCGTTCCACGGCCGGACCGGATCCCAGGGGGCTTCCTACACTGAAGCTTTCTTT.

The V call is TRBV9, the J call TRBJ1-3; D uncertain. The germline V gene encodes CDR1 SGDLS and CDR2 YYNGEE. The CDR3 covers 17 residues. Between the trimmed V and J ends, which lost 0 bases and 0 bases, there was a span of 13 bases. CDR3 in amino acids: CASSVAPGRSSGNTIYF. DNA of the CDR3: TGTGCCAGCAGCGTAGCCCCGGGTCGGAGCTCTGGAAACACCATATATTTT.

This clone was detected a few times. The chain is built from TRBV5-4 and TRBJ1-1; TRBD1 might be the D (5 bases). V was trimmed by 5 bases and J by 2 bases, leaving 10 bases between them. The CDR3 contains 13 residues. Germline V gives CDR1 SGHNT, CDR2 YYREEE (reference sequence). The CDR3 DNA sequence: TGTGCCAGCAGAACCGACAGCAACACTGAAGCTTTCTTT. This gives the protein CASRTDSNTEAFF. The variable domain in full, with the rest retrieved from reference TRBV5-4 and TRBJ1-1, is ETGVTQSPTHLIKTRGQQVTLRCSSQSGHNTVSWYQQALGQGPQFIFQYYREEENGRGNFPPRFSGLQFPNYSSELNVNALELDDSALYLCASRTDSNTEAFFGQGTRLTVV.

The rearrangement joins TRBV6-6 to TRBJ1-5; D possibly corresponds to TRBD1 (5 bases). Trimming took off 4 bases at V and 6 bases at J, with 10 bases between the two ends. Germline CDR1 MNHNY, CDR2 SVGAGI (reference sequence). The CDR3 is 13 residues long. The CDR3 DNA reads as TGTGCCAGCAGTTCAGGGTCGCTTCAGCCCCAGCATTTT. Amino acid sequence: CASSSGSLQPQHF.

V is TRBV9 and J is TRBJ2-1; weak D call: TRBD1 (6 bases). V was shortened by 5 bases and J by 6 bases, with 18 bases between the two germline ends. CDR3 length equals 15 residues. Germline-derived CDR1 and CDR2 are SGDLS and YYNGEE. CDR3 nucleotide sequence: TGTGCCAGCAGTAGCCGACAGGATCGGAGCAATGAGCAGTTCTTC. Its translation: CASSSRQDRSNEQFF. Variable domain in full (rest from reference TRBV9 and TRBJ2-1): DSGVTQTPKHLITATGQRVTLRCSPRSGDLSVYWYQQSLDQGLQFLIQYYNGEERAKGNILERFSAQQFPDLHSELNLSSLELGDSALYFCASSSRQDRSNEQFFGPGTRLTVL.

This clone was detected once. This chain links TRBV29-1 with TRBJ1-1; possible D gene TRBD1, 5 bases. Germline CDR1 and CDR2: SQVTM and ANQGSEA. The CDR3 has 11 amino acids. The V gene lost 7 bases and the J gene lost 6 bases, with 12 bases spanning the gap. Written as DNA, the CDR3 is TGCAGCGGCTTGGACATGTCTGAAGCTTTCTTT. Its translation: CSGLDMSEAFF.

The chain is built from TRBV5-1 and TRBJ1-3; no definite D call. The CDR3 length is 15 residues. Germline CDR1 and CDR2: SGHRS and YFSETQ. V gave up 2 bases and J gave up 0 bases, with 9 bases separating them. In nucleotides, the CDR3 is TGCGCCAGCAGCTTATATGGACTCTCTGGAAACACCATATATTTT. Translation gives CASSLYGLSGNTIYF.

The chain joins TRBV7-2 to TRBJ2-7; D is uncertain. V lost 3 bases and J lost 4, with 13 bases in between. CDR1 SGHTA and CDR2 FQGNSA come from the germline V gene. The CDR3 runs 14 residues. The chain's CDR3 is CASSFVVAAYEQYF. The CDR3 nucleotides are TGTGCCAGCAGCTTCGTGGTAGCAGCTTACGAGCAGTACTTC.

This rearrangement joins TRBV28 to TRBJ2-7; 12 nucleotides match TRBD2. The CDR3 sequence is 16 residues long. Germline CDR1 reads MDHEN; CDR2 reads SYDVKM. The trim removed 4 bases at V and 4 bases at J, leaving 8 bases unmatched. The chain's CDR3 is CASSYTLAGGTYEQYF. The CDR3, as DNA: TGTGCCAGCAGTTATACTCTAGCGGGAGGGACGTACGAGCAGTACTTC.

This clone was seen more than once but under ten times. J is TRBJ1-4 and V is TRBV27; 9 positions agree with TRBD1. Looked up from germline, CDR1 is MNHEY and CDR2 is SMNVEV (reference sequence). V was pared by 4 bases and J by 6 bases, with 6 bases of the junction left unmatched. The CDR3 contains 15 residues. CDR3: CASSSGTGWYEKLFF. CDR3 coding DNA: TGTGCCAGCAGTTCGGGGACAGGGTGGTATGAAAAACTGTTTTTT.

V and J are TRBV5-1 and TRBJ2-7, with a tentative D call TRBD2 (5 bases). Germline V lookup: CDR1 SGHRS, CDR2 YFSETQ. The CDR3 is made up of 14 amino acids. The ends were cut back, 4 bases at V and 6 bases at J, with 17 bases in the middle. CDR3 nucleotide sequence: TGCGCCAGCAGCCCCGGGGAGCCCGGCGGCGAGCAGTACTTC. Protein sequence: CASSPGEPGGEQYF.

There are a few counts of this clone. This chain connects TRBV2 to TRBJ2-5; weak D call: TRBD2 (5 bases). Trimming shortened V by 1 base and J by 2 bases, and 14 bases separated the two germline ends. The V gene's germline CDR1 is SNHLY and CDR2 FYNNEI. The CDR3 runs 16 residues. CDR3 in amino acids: CASSEDGVGVQETQYF. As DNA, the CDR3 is TGTGCCAGCAGTGAAGACGGGGTGGGAGTGCAAGAGACCCAGTACTTC.

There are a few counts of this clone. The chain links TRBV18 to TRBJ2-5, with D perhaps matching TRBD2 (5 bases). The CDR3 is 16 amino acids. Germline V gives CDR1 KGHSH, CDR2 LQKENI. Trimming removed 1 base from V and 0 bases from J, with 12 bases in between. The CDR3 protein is CASSPLSGNYQETQYF. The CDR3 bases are TGTGCCAGCTCACCACTGTCCGGGAACTACCAAGAGACCCAGTACTTC.

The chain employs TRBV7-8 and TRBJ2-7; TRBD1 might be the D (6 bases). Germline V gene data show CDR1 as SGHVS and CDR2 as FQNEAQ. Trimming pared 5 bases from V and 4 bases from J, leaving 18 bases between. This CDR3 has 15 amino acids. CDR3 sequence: CASSPPGGTVYEQYF. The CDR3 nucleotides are TGTGCCAGCAGCCCCCCTGGGGGCACAGTATACGAGCAGTACTTC.

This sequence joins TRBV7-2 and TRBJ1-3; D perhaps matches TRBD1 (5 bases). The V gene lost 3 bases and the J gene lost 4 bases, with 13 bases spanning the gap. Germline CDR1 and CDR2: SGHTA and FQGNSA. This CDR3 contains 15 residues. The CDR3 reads CASSFDRQSGNTIYF. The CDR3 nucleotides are TGTGCCAGCAGCTTCGACCGACAGTCGGGAAACACCATATATTTT.

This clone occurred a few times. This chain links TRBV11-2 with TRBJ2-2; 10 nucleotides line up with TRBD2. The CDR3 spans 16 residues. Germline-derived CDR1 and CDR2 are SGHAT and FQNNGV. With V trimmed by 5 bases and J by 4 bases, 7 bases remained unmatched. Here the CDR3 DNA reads TGTGCCAGCAGCGCCTCTAGCGGGAGAGGCACCGGGGAGCTGTTTTTT. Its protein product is CASSASSGRGTGELFF.

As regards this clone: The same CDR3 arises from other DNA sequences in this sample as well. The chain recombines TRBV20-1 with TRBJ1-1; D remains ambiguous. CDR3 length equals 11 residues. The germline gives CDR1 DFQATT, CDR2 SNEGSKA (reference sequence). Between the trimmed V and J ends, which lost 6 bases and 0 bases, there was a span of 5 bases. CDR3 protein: CSAPLNTEAFF. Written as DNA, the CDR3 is TGCAGTGCCCCATTGAACACTGAAGCTTTCTTT.

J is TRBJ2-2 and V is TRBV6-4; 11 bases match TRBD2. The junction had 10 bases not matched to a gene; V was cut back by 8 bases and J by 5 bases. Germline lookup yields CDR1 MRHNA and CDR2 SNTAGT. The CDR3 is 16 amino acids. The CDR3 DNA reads TGTGCCAGCTCCTCGACTAGCGGGGTAGAGACCGGGGAGCTGTTTTTT. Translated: CASSSTSGVETGELFF.

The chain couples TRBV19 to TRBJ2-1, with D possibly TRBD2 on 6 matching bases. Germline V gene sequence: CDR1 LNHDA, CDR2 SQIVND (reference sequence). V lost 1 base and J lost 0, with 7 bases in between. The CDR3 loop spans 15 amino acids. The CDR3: CASSIAGDSYNEQFF. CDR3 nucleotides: TGTGCCAGTAGTATAGCGGGAGACTCCTACAATGAGCAGTTCTTC.

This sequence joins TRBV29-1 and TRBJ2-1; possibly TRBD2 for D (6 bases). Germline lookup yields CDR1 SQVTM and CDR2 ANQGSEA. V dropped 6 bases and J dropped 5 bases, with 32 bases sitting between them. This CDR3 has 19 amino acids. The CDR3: CSVPPRRTSRSRVDNEQFF. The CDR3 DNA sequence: TGCAGCGTCCCCCCTCGAAGAACTAGCAGGAGCCGAGTGGACAATGAGCAGTTCTTC.

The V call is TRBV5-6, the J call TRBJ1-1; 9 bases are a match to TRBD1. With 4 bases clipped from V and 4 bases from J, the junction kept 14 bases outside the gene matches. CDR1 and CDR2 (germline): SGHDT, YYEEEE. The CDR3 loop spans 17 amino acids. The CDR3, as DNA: TGTGCCAGCAGCGGATACCGGGACAGGGTGTGGGGCACTGAAGCTTTCTTT. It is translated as CASSGYRDRVWGTEAFF.

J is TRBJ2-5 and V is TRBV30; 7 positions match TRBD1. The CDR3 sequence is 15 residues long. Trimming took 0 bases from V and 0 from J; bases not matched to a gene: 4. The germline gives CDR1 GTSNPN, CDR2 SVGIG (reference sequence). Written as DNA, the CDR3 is TGTGCCTGGAGTGTCGGAGACAGGGACCAAGAGACCCAGTACTTC. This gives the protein CAWSVGDRDQETQYF.

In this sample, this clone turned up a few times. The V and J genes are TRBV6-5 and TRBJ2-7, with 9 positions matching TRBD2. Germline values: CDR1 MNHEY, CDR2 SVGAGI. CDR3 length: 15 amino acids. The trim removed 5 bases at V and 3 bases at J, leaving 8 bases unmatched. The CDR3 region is CASSRPGLANYEQYF. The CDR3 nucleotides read TGTGCCAGCAGTAGACCGGGACTAGCAAACTACGAGCAGTACTTC.